This TCR beta chain was identified during a study of a mutant IDH1 vaccine in newly diagnosed glioma. Some clones are missing from TCRdb's copy, which holds only in-frame ones; the method was immunoSEQ multiplex PCR. In the table there are about 54,000 clones, 80% to 90% of which are singletons. CDR1 LGHNA and CDR2 YSLEER come from the germline V gene. This CDR3 has 18 amino acids. Trimming cost V 4 bases and J 2 bases, with 24 bases left between them. Regarding time point: baseline, week 1 (first vaccination visit). Noted treatment: pre-vaccination baseline after standard-of-care therapy. Each astrocytoma in the donors was new, WHO grade 3 or 4, IDH1-mutant and ATRX-lost.

This receptor was taken from a man aged 18 to 29 with glioma. This specimen consisted of PBMCs, obtained from a glioma patient treated with radiotherapy, temozolomide or both. The chain combines TRBV4-3 with TRBJ2-7; D is ambiguous. The CDR3 DNA follows: TGCGCCAGCAGCCTCGACATGTGGTCCCTCACTCCGCCCTACGAGCAGTACTTC. Translated: CASSLDMWSLTPPYEQYF.